These 3 T cell receptor beta chains came from one sample sequenced in a study of T cell repertoires in cytomegalovirus infection. MiXCR, run by TCRdb on the reads, gives a single entry per CDR3 protein. The sample shows about 450,000 distinct CDR3 sequences, about 33% of them seen only once. The sequenced sample consisted of PBMCs. These receptors all come from a human donor in good health (CMV status not recorded). Some clones in this sample may be carry-over from other donors' samples.

This clonotype showed up just a few times. The chain is built from TRBV2 and TRBJ1-1; 7 positions agree with TRBD1. Germline trimming cut 4 bases from V and 5 bases from J; bases unmatched to any gene: 7. Germline CDR1 and CDR2: SNHLY and FYNNEI. This CDR3 region has 14 residues. The CDR3 is CASSANRGWTEAFF. The CDR3 coding sequence is TGTGCCAGCAGTGCAAACAGGGGTTGGACTGAAGCTTTCTTT.

The chain couples TRBV5-4 to TRBJ1-4; 7 nucleotides match TRBD1. Germline values: CDR1 SGHNT, CDR2 YYREEE (reference sequence). This CDR3 has 14 residues. V shed 4 bases, J shed 8 bases, and the junction held 8 bases outside the gene matches. This chain's CDR3 is CASSQQGPHEKLFF. The CDR3 DNA follows: TGTGCCAGCAGCCAACAGGGGCCCCACGAAAAACTGTTTTTT.

V is TRBV7-2 and J is TRBJ2-5; TRBD1 matches at 9 bases. CDR1 and CDR2 from the germline V gene are SGHTA and FQGNSA. This CDR3 is built from 17 residues. V trimming: 5 bases; J trimming: 4 bases; junction bases outside the gene matches: 14. The CDR3 sequence: CASSPRARTGDGETQYF. CDR3 coding DNA: TGTGCCAGCAGCCCAAGGGCCAGGACAGGGGATGGAGAGACCCAGTACTTC.